This T cell receptor beta chain is drawn from a study of shared clonotypes between healthy human individuals. Across the study: Per-donor plates numbered three CD4 naive, three CD4 memory, two CD8 naive and one CD8 memory. General study points: For sorted subsets, rarefaction showed incomplete sequencing despite large depth. Relative to their counterparts shared across all four donors, non-shared clonotypes exhibited diminished generation probabilities.

The count of this clone is one. Its antigen is unidentified. Other DNA sequences in the sample encode the same CDR3. In the CD4+ fraction, cells were divided into CD45RA+ naive and CD45RA-negative memory subsets. Data came from immunoSEQ multiplex PCR; TCRdb stores just in-frame clones and leaves some out. This sample has 2 million to 2.5 million clones, with approximately 96% found just once. Germline V gene lookup returns CDR1 SGHRS and CDR2 YFSETQ. Trimming left V 0 bases short and J 5 bases short, with 11 bases between. The CDR3 runs to 15 residues. The rearrangement links TRBV5-1 to TRBJ1-4, with D possibly being TRBD1 (5 bases). This TCR was sampled from a man aged 18 to 29 in good health. Sequencing used naive CD4+ T cells sorted from blood. Subset: CD45RA+ positively selected. In DNA form, the CDR3 reads TGCGCCAGCAGCTTGGAGGGGACGGGGAATGAAAAACTGTTTTTT. Amino acid sequence: CASSLEGTGNEKLFF.